This TCR beta chain was obtained from a study of cytomegalovirus exposure and HLA in healthy donors. Study-level results: TCR beta chains numbering 164 were designated cytomegalovirus-associated.

The CDR3 is made up of 15 amino acids. The ends lost 2 bases at V and 4 bases at J; junction bases unmatched: 4. Germline loops: CDR1 MNHEY, CDR2 SVGAGI. The donors were members of the validation cohort comprising about 130 subjects, separate from the roughly 650-subject first cohort. This clone was observed a single time. Its antigen is undetermined. Clones were sequenced by immunoSEQ multiplex PCR, and TCRdb holds only the in-frame ones, with some missing. This repertoire shows hundreds of thousands of clones, around 86% found once; its top ten account for under 0.9%. Source material: PBMCs. The chain is built from TRBV6-5 and TRBJ2-4; TRBD2 aligns across 8 bases. The receptor's source is a woman aged 18-30 years in good health and CMV-seronegative. CDR3 residues: CASSYRGGRKNIQYF. Written as DNA, the CDR3 is TGTGCCAGCAGTTACCGGGGGGGGCGTAAAAACATTCAGTACTTC.